Described below is a single T cell receptor (beta chain) sequence and its context. Original analysis: Estimated nucleated cell counts came from reference gene primer amplification. Profiled with immunoSEQ multiplex PCR; TCRdb holds only in-frame clones, not every one. V, J and clone size reflect that table, while D and trimming were determined from the DNA. The sample records a few hundred thousand clones, about 90% being singletons. These data originate in a study of blood T cell repertoires in COVID-19. Overall study context: From T cells, B-cell-depleted T cells, or PBMCs came the material, which was cDNA or gDNA.

This study enrolled people aged about 18 to 100 from about 26 US geographic areas. Participants' own reports of clinical history determined their cohort assignment. Trimming took 6 bases from V and 2 from J, leaving 13 bases between them. Germline-derived CDR1 and CDR2 are SEHNR and FQNEAQ (reference sequence). There are 15 residues in the CDR3. The clonotype originates from a man between 25 and 39 years old who had recovered from COVID-19. Specimen: PBMCs or T cells enriched from blood (not recorded which). The chain employs TRBV7-9 and TRBJ2-2; maybe TRBD2 (6 bases). CDR3 nucleotide sequence: TGTGCCAGCAGGCCAGGGACTGCCAACACCGGGGAGCTGTTTTTT. Protein sequence: CASRPGTANTGELFF.